This TCR beta chain was sequenced during a study of blood T cell repertoires in COVID-19. Across the study: COVID-19 samples, acute and convalescent, were from the United States, Italy and Spain. PBMCs, B-cell-depleted T cells, or T cells were the source of the cDNA or gDNA that made up the material.

Participants, about 18 to 100 years old, spanned 25 or so US areas. Participants were placed into cohorts based on the clinical history they reported. V gave up 3 bases and J gave up 4 bases; unmatched junction bases: 0. The CDR3 extends over 13 amino acids. Comment on this clone: The same CDR3 is also encoded by other DNA sequences in this sample.

Generated by immunoSEQ multiplex PCR, the TCRdb table keeps only in-frame clones and is missing some. This sample has roughly 330,000 clones, with around nine tenths found just once. The source material was PBMCs or T cells enriched from blood (not recorded which). The chain has TRBV12-3 or TRBV12-4 and TRBJ1-5, with 7 bases fitting TRBD1. This sequence originates from a man younger than 45 who had recovered from COVID-19. The CDR3 sequence: CASSLTGNQPQHF. CDR3 sequence (DNA): TGTGCCAGCAGTTTGACAGGGAATCAGCCCCAGCATTTT.